This is a list of T cell receptor beta chains from one sample in a study of blood T cell repertoires in COVID-19. Profiled with immunoSEQ multiplex PCR; TCRdb holds only in-frame clones, not every one. The sample shows some 260,000 clones, around 90% of them seen only once. The sample comprised peripheral blood. These receptors originate from a man older than 75 with acute or convalescent COVID-19. The CDR3 runs from the conserved cysteine through the conserved F or W. A D gene is named only where the DNA matches it firmly. Rows give clone size only sometimes, using once, few, many, or a class for an expanded clone.

j_call clone_size d_call v_call cdr3_length cdr3_aa
TRBJ1-5 - - TRBV12-5 13 CASSTYSNQPQHF
TRBJ2-6 - - TRBV4-3 13 CASSLSGANVLTF
TRBJ1-5 - TRBD1 TRBV15 16 CATSRRQGASGQPQHF
TRBJ2-5 - TRBD2 TRBV6-5 14 CASSYGGEEETQYF
TRBJ1-1 - TRBD1 TRBV7-2 13 CASRPTGGTEAFF
TRBJ2-3 - TRBD2 TRBV10-2 16 CASRGLAGDSTDTQYF
TRBJ1-1 - TRBD1 TRBV6-2/TRBV6-3 16 CASSNHGTALNTEAFF
TRBJ1-4 - TRBD1 TRBV18 16 CASSPPEVGQGAVLFF
TRBJ1-4 - TRBD1 TRBV5-4 16 CASSFEAGQGNEKLFF
TRBJ1-1 - - TRBV5-5 12 CASSFTNTEAFF
TRBJ1-4 once TRBD1 TRBV5-1 16 CASSFTSTGGNEKLFF
TRBJ2-5 - TRBD1 TRBV5-4 15 CASSSQQGAGETQYF
TRBJ2-7 - TRBD2 TRBV5-4 14 CASSPGLAAYEQYF
TRBJ2-2 - - TRBV24-1 17 CATSDLSGAGDTGELFF
TRBJ2-6 - TRBD1 TRBV9 17 CASSVATGGSGANVLTF
TRBJ2-3 - TRBD2 TRBV29-1 15 CSVDPSGGSTDTQYF
TRBJ2-2 - TRBD1 TRBV6-5 14 CASSRQGGTGELFF
TRBJ1-1 - - TRBV5-4 14 CASSIEEGADRTFF
TRBJ1-1 - - TRBV7-8 15 CASSPDLTGNTEAFF
TRBJ2-5 - - TRBV20-1 15 CSASQGLPYQETQYF
TRBJ1-1 - - TRBV6-2/TRBV6-3 12 CASSRIGGEAFF
TRBJ1-2 - - TRBV2 13 CASSEIGSYGYTF
TRBJ2-7 - TRBD1 TRBV5-1 15 CASSLDPGGRYEQYF
TRBJ2-2 - TRBD2 TRBV19 13 CASRGRGTGELFF
TRBJ1-3 few TRBD1 TRBV7-2 17 CASSLGRQGASGNTIYF
TRBJ2-7 once TRBD2 TRBV29-1 12 CSVEFWGGEQYF
TRBJ1-1 - - TRBV6-6 16 CASSYPAGAEDTEAFF
TRBJ1-2 - TRBD1 TRBV19 14 CASSIWTGDYGYTF
TRBJ2-5 - - TRBV6-2/TRBV6-3 14 CASSYGGDGETQYF
TRBJ1-2 - - TRBV7-2 18 CASSPLRSVAEGGRGYTF
TRBJ2-5 - TRBD1 TRBV6-2/TRBV6-3 19 CASSYGFTLLTGSILTQYF
TRBJ1-3 - - TRBV6-6 15 CASSPSRAGENTIYF
TRBJ1-4 - TRBD1 TRBV18 15 CASSQSGQGTEKLFF
TRBJ2-2 many - TRBV5-4 16 CASSDSDSANTGELFF
TRBJ2-3 - - TRBV19 12 CASSSYTDTQYF
TRBJ2-1 - TRBD2 TRBV7-9 19 CASSLSHRRSGRDYNEQFF
TRBJ2-1 - - TRBV12-5 14 CASGDRPSYNEQFF
TRBJ2-6 - - TRBV6-5 12 CATQTGTNVLTF
TRBJ1-6 - - TRBV7-2 15 CASSLSPRANSPLHF
TRBJ2-7 - - TRBV6-1 11 CASSEVGRSYF
TRBJ2-1 - - TRBV6-5 15 CASSRKSAGANEQFF
TRBJ2-2 - - TRBV7-2 15 CASSLVAQSPGELFF
TRBJ2-5 - TRBD2 TRBV7-2 14 CASSLLPGGETQYF
TRBJ2-1 few TRBD2 TRBV7-2 15 CASSLGGGSYNEQFF
TRBJ2-3 once - TRBV2 13 CASSAVSTDTQYF
TRBJ1-2 once TRBD1 TRBV19 14 CASSRTGMGYGYTF
TRBJ1-6 - TRBD1 TRBV6-5 16 CASSYEMTGRNSPLHF
TRBJ2-2 - TRBD1 TRBV19 13 CASEQGMYGELFF
TRBJ1-4 - TRBD1 TRBV18 14 CASSPTGGYEKLFF
TRBJ2-5 once - TRBV11-2 14 CASSLDLAGRTQYF
TRBJ1-6 - TRBD1 TRBV19 16 CASSIGGTANNSPLHF
TRBJ2-5 - - TRBV3-1/TRBV3-2 14 CASSQDVSRVTQYF
TRBJ2-3 - TRBD2 TRBV9 17 CASSVGAGLANTDTQYF
TRBJ1-5 - TRBD1 TRBV6-5 15 CASRGTGGSNQPQHF
TRBJ2-3 - - TRBV6-2/TRBV6-3 14 CASSLPDSGDTQYF
TRBJ1-4 - - TRBV2 14 CASSLTVSNEKLFF